The following is a T cell receptor beta chain sequence with its context. Its antigen is currently unknown. This CDR3 comprises 15 residues. From germline, CDR1 is MNHNS and CDR2 SASEGT. Deletions cut 4 bases from V and 2 bases from J, with 14 bases between. This record belongs to a study of shared clonotypes between healthy human individuals. Points from the study as a whole: Sharing across a handful of donors was seen in 5% to 5.5% of naive CD4 clonotypes. Clonotypes shared by all four donors outscored non-shared clonotypes in generation probability.

Every contributor of samples was a Caucasian grown-up residing in Nashville, Tennessee. Sequencing was performed with immunoSEQ multiplex PCR; in TCRdb, only in-frame clones are kept and a portion is missing. This sample yields approximately 1.4 million clones, of which under 99% are seen a single time; 0.4% to 0.45% belongs to the top ten. V gene TRBV6-1 combines with J gene TRBJ2-5; D may be TRBD1 (5 bases). Sequencing was done on a sample of naive CD4+ T cells sorted from blood. Documented subset: CD45RA+ positively selected. The receptor was isolated from a man aged 25-45 years in good health. CDR3: CASSGQGSSQETQYF. The CDR3 region has the DNA TGTGCCAGCAGTGGGCAGGGAAGTTCGCAAGAGACCCAGTACTTC.